This TCR beta chain was captured by sequencing in a study of cytomegalovirus exposure and HLA in healthy donors. At the level of the study: Out of 350 to 400 genotyped donors, 81% belonged to the Caucasian-associated ancestry cluster. General observations from the study: Among the CMV-associated chains, three were confirmed in vitro as specific for CMV antigens. Roughly uniform sequencing depth across donors was assumed, possibly incorrectly.

The CDR3 length is 14 residues. V shed 5 bases and J 4 bases; nucleotides not matched to a gene: 7. Per germline, CDR1 MNHEY and CDR2 SMNVEV (reference sequence). This clone was seen just once. Its antigen is undetermined. The primer mix had 60 Vbeta and 13 Jbeta primers. Assay: immunoSEQ multiplex PCR; the TCRdb copy retains only in-frame clones and omits some. The table lists 210,000 or so clones, roughly 91% of them singletons. The clonotype originates from a woman aged 18-35 years in good health and CMV-seronegative. Sequencing input: PBMCs. The chain is built from TRBV27 and TRBJ2-5, with 7 bases identical to TRBD1. CDR3 in amino acids: CASSRWDSPETQYF. The CDR3 DNA follows: TGTGCCAGCAGTCGATGGGACAGCCCAGAGACCCAGTACTTC.